The 13 T cell receptor beta chains given below trace back to one sample, sequenced in a study of T cell responses to AZD1222 COVID-19 vaccine. Repertoires were generated with immunoSEQ multiplex PCR, while TCRdb's copy carries only in-frame clones and drops some. Seen here are over 150,000 clones, around 89% observed once, and the top ten hold 3% to 3.5%. The source was peripheral blood, collected on day 0 of AZD1222 vaccination. Receptors were obtained from an adult in good health.

This rearrangement joins TRBV6-5 to TRBJ2-7; D may match TRBD1 or TRBD2 (5 bases each). The CDR3 has 13 residues. Trimming cost V 8 bases and J 3 bases, with 14 bases left between them. From germline, CDR1 is MNHEY and CDR2 SVGAGI. The chain's CDR3 is CASPGTLGYEQYF. Written as DNA, the CDR3 is TGTGCCAGCCCTGGGACGTTAGGCTACGAGCAGTACTTC.

The chain links TRBV3-1 (or the pseudogene TRBV3-2) to TRBJ1-5; 11 positions agree with TRBD1. CDR3 length equals 15 residues. After removal of 4 bases from V and 6 bases from J, the junction contained 5 bases not matched to a gene. Germline CDR1 LGHDT, CDR2 YNNKEL (reference sequence). CDR3 region: CASSLGTGGSQPQHF. The CDR3 DNA reads as TGTGCCAGCAGCCTCGGGACAGGGGGTTCTCAGCCCCAGCATTTT.

This chain links TRBV7-9 with TRBJ1-2, with D possibly TRBD1 on 5 matching bases. Trimming removed 5 bases from V and 6 bases from J, with 19 bases in between. This CDR3 comprises 15 residues. Germline CDR1 reads SEHNR; CDR2 reads FQNEAQ (reference sequence). The CDR3 region is CASSRYTRVDNGYTF. In DNA form, the CDR3 reads TGTGCCAGCAGCCGATACACCAGGGTTGACAATGGCTACACCTTC.

The gene calls are TRBV10-3 and TRBJ2-5; TRBD1 matches at 8 bases. The CDR3 runs to 11 residues. Losses at the gene ends were 10 bases for V and 4 bases for J; bases not matched to a gene: 2. The germline CDR1 and CDR2 sequences are ENHRY and SYGVKD. In DNA, the CDR3 is TGTGCCACCGGGACAGGAGAGACCCAGTACTTC. Translating gives CATGTGETQYF.

The V and J genes are TRBV3-1 (or the pseudogene TRBV3-2) and TRBJ2-3; D perhaps matches TRBD2 (7 bases). Trimming took off 1 base at V and 5 bases at J, with 13 bases between the two ends. CDR3 length: 15 amino acids. CDR1 and CDR2 (germline): LGHDT, YNNKEL (reference sequence). The CDR3 DNA reads TGTGCCAGCAGCCAAGTGGCGGGGGCTGGAGATACGCAGTATTTT. It encodes CASSQVAGAGDTQYF.

The rearrangement uses TRBV6-5 and TRBJ2-1; 14 bases align to TRBD2. The V and J ends lost 5 bases and 15 bases, in that order; junction bases with no gene match: 9. CDR3 length: 14 amino acids. Germline-derived CDR1 and CDR2 are MNHEY and SVGAGI. CDR3 sequence: CASSPTSGGAMRFF. CDR3 nucleotide sequence: TGTGCCAGCAGTCCGACTAGCGGGGGGGCCATGCGGTTCTTC.

CDR3 sequence reads: CASSRLLGRGTEAFF. The DNA of the CDR3 is TGTGCCAGCTCACGCCTACTCGGACGGGGGACTGAAGCTTTCTTT. The V call is TRBV18, the J call TRBJ1-1, with D maybe TRBD1 (5 bases). The CDR3 runs to 15 residues. Germline values: CDR1 KGHSH, CDR2 LQKENI. V was clipped by 4 bases and J by 5 bases, with 17 bases between them.

This rearrangement joins TRBV20-1 to TRBJ1-1; D ambiguous. This CDR3 spans 11 amino acids. The germline V gene encodes CDR1 DFQATT and CDR2 SNEGSKA (reference sequence). Trimming stripped 1 base from V and 11 bases from J, with 11 bases between. The CDR3 protein is CSARVDNLAFF. DNA of the CDR3: TGCAGTGCTAGAGTAGATAACCTCGCTTTCTTT.

There are a few counts of this clone. V usage is TRBV10-2 and J usage is TRBJ1-5; D uncertain. Germline CDR1 and CDR2: WSHSY and SAAADI. The CDR3 loop spans 13 amino acids. The V end was cut by 4 bases, the J end by 0 bases, with 4 bases between. CDR3 DNA: TGCGCCAGCAGTGGTTATAGCAATCAGCCCCAGCATTTT. It specifies CASSGYSNQPQHF.

The sample holds many counts of this clone. Other nucleotide sequences in the sample specify the same CDR3. The chain employs TRBV11-1 and TRBJ2-1, with D unclear. The germline V gene has CDR1 SGHAT and CDR2 FQDESV (reference sequence). The CDR3 contains 13 residues. V dropped 5 bases and J dropped 6 bases, with 11 bases sitting between them. This chain's CDR3 is CASSPGGPNEQFF. The CDR3 nucleotides are TGTGCCAGCAGCCCCGGCGGACCCAATGAGCAGTTCTTC.

The chain uses TRBV2 and TRBJ2-7, with D possibly TRBD1 on 6 matching bases. V gave up 5 bases and J gave up 4 bases, with 9 bases separating them. Germline V gene lookup returns CDR1 SNHLY and CDR2 FYNNEI. CDR3 length equals 12 residues. The DNA of the CDR3 is TGTGCCAGCAGTTCGGACAGTTACGAGCAGTACTTC. As protein: CASSSDSYEQYF.

The gene calls are TRBV5-4 and TRBJ2-7; 10 bases are shared with TRBD1. The germline CDR1 and CDR2 sequences are SGHNT and YYREEE (reference sequence). V was clipped by 4 bases and J by 2 bases; unmatched bases: 3. The length of the CDR3 is 14 residues. CDR3: CASSRGTGAYEQYF. The CDR3 region has the DNA TGTGCCAGCAGCCGCGGGACAGGGGCCTACGAGCAGTACTTC.

This clone has just one count. V usage is TRBV6-6 and J usage is TRBJ1-2; D might be TRBD1 (5 bases). The CDR3 runs 14 residues. With 2 bases removed from V and 6 bases from J, the gap between germline ends came to 13 bases. Germline lookup yields CDR1 MNHNY and CDR2 SVGAGI (reference sequence). CDR3 sequence (DNA): TGTGCCAGCAGTTACGCAGGGTACGGGGATGGCTACACCTTC. The encoded protein is CASSYAGYGDGYTF.